A selection of T cell receptor beta chains follows, all from one sample in a study of PD-L1 blockade in urothelial cancer. Profiled with immunoSEQ multiplex PCR; TCRdb holds only in-frame clones, not every one. This table holds 20,000 to 25,000 clones, about 90% found once. The material was PBMCs, obtained around atezolizumab (anti-PD-L1) treatment. The receptors derive from a woman aged 60 to 75 with urothelial cancer. Each CDR3 is given with its conserved first and last residue. The order of the fields is clone size, V gene, D gene, J gene, CDR3 DNA, CDR3 protein. A D gene is named only where the DNA matches it firmly. Expanded clones are given a class, and other clones once, few, many or no size at all.

once	TRBV9	NA	TRBJ1-5	TGTGCCAGCAGCGTATCATCGGATCAGCCCCAGCATTTT	CASSVSSDQPQHF
NA	TRBV12-1	NA	TRBJ2-1	TGTGCCAGCAGCTCCCGCAGGGGCGGGGGGGCCAGTGAGCAGTTCTTC	CASSSRRGGGASEQFF
NA	TRBV7-2	TRBD2	TRBJ2-1	TGTGCCAGCAGCCCCCAGTGGACTAGCGGGGTCGCGGGAGAGCAGTTCTTC	CASSPQWTSGVAGEQFF
NA	TRBV10-3	TRBD2	TRBJ2-3	TGTGCCATCAGTTGGGTTAGCGGGGGTAGCACAGATACGCAGTATTTT	CAISWVSGGSTDTQYF
NA	TRBV5-6	TRBD2	TRBJ2-1	TGTGCCAGCAGCTTGGCCGAATTTGCGGGAGGATTCTACAATGAGCAGTTCTTC	CASSLAEFAGGFYNEQFF
NA	TRBV14	TRBD2	TRBJ2-1	TGTGCCAGCAGCCAAGACAATAGCGGGAGACCCTTACTTTACAATGAGCAGTTCTTC	CASSQDNSGRPLLYNEQFF
NA	TRBV19	NA	TRBJ2-1	TGTGCCAGTAGTCCGAGACTAGGCGATGAGCAGTTCTTC	CASSPRLGDEQFF
once	TRBV7-2	NA	TRBJ2-7	TGTGCCAGCAGCTTTAATAACAGGGTCCCCAATCCCTACGAGCAGTACTTC	CASSFNNRVPNPYEQYF
NA	TRBV6-6	TRBD2	TRBJ2-7	TGTGCCAGCAGTTACGGCGGGAGGATCTACGAGCAGTACTTC	CASSYGGRIYEQYF
NA	TRBV7-6	NA	TRBJ2-1	TGTGCCAGCAGACAAGACAGAAGCAATGAGCAGTTCTTC	CASRQDRSNEQFF
NA	TRBV6-5	NA	TRBJ2-7	TGTGCCAGCAGGAGGACGGGGGACGAGCAGTACTTC	CASRRTGDEQYF
NA	TRBV7-7	NA	TRBJ2-6	TGTGCCAGCAGCCGGGGGAGGAGCGCTGGGGCCAACGTCCTGACTTTC	CASSRGRSAGANVLTF
medium-sized	TRBV6-5	NA	TRBJ2-3	TGTGCCAGCAGCCCCGGGGTTAGAAGGACAGATACGCAGTATTTT	CASSPGVRRTDTQYF
NA	TRBV4-3	NA	TRBJ2-7	TGCGCCAGCAGCCAAGTTTGGGACTCTACCTACGAGCAGTACTTC	CASSQVWDSTYEQYF
NA	TRBV9	NA	TRBJ2-1	TGTGCCAGCAGCGGCCAAGAGAATGAGCAGTTCTTC	CASSGQENEQFF
NA	TRBV4-2	TRBD2	TRBJ2-1	TGTGCCAGCAGCCAGACCGGGACTAGCGGGATATACAATGAGCAGTTCTTC	CASSQTGTSGIYNEQFF
NA	TRBV18	TRBD1	TRBJ1-2	TGTGCCAGCTCATCCGCCAGCGGACAGGGTGCTAACTATGGCTACACCTTC	CASSSASGQGANYGYTF
NA	TRBV5-6	NA	TRBJ2-5	TGTGCCAGCAGCTGGGCCCCTGGGGGGGCCATTGTTGTCCAGTACTTC	CASSWAPGGAIVVQYF
NA	TRBV14	NA	TRBJ1-1	TGTGCCAGCAGCCAGGATACAGGGAGACGCGGGAACACTGAAGCTTTCTTT	CASSQDTGRRGNTEAFF
NA	TRBV2	NA	TRBJ1-1	TGTGCCAGCAGTGAAAACTCTAGGAACACTGAAGCTTTCTTT	CASSENSRNTEAFF
NA	TRBV5-4	NA	TRBJ2-1	TGTGCCAGCAGTATCACAGAAAACAATGAGCAGTTCTTC	CASSITENNEQFF
NA	TRBV18	TRBD2	TRBJ2-5	TGTGCCAGCTCACCCCTAGCGGGGGTGGAGACCCAGTACTTC	CASSPLAGVETQYF
NA	TRBV11-2	TRBD1	TRBJ2-7	TGTGCCAGCAGCGTACCGGGACAGGGGGTCAAATACGAGCAGTACTTC	CASSVPGQGVKYEQYF
NA	TRBV11-3	TRBD2	TRBJ2-1	TGTGCCAGCAGCTTTGGCGGGGGGGTAGGGGGAGAGTTCTTC	CASSFGGGVGGEFF
NA	TRBV5-1	TRBD2	TRBJ2-3	TGCGCCAGCAGCTTGGGCGTGACTAGCGGGATTACAGATACGCAGTATTTT	CASSLGVTSGITDTQYF
NA	TRBV2	NA	TRBJ1-3	TGTGCCAGCAGTACAGGGATTGGAAACACCATATATTTT	CASSTGIGNTIYF
once	TRBV5-4	NA	TRBJ2-6	TGTGCCAGCAGCTTGGGACTTCGGTCCTCTGGGGCCAACGTCCTGACTTTC	CASSLGLRSSGANVLTF
once	TRBV5-4	TRBD2	TRBJ2-7	TGTGCCAGCAGCGCCCCCACTGGAACTAGCGGGAGTGGCGAGCAGTACTTC	CASSAPTGTSGSGEQYF
NA	TRBV7-9	NA	TRBJ2-5	TGTGCCAGCAGCCCGGGACAAGAGACCCAGTACTTC	CASSPGQETQYF
NA	TRBV7-3	NA	TRBJ2-3	TGTGCCAGCAGCTTAGAGGGCAGCACAGATACGCAGTATTTT	CASSLEGSTDTQYF